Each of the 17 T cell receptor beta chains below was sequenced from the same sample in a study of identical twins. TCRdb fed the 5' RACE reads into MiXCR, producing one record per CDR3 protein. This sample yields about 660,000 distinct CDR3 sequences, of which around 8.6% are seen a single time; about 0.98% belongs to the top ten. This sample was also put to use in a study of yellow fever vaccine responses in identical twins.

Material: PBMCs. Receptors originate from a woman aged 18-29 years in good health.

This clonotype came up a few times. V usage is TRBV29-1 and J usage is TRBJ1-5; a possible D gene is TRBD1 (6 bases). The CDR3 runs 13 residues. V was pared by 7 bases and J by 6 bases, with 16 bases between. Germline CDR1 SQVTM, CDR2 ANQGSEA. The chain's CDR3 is CSALDSESQPQHF. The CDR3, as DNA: TGCAGCGCTCTGGACAGTGAGTCTCAGCCCCAGCATTTT.

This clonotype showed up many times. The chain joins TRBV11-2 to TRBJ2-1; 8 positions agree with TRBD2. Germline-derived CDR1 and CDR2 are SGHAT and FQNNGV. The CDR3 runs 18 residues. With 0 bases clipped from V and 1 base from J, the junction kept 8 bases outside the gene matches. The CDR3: CASSLEGSGKLSYNEQFF. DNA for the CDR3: TGTGCCAGCAGCTTAGAGGGTAGCGGGAAGTTATCCTACAATGAGCAGTTCTTC.

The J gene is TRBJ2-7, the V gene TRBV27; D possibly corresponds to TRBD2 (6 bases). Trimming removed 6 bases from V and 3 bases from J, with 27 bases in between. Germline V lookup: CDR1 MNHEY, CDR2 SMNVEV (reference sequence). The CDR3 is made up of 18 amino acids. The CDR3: CASSLPPRGVAEGYEQYF. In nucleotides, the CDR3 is TGTGCCAGCAGCCTCCCCCCCCGAGGCGTAGCGGAGGGCTACGAGCAGTACTTC.

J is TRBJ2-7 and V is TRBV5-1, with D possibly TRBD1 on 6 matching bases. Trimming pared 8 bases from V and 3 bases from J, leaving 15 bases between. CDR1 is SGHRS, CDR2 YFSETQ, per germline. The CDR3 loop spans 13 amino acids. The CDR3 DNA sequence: TGCGCCAGGACGACAGGATTCAGCTACGAGCAGTACTTC. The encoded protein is CARTTGFSYEQYF.

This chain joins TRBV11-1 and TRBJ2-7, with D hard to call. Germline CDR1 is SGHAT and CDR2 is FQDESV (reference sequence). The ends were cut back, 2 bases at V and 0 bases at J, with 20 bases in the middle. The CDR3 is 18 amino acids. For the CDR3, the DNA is TGTGCCAGCAGCTTAAAATCCGGTATATTAGGCAGCTCCTACGAGCAGTACTTC. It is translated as CASSLKSGILGSSYEQYF.

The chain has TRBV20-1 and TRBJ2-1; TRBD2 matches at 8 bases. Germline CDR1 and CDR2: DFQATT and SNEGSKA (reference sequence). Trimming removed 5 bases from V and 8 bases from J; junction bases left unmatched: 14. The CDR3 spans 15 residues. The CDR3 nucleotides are TGCAGTGCTTCGACCCCGGGACTAGGTCTCGATGAGCAGTTCTTC. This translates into CSASTPGLGLDEQFF.

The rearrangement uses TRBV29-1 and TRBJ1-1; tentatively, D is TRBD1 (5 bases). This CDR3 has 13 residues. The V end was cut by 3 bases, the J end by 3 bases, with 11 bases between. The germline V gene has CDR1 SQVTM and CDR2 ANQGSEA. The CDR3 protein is CSVETDPDTEAFF. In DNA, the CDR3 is TGCAGCGTTGAGACAGACCCAGACACTGAAGCTTTCTTT. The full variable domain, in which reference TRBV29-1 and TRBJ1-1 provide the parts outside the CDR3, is SAVISQKPSRDICQRGTSLTIQCQVDSQVTMMFWYRQQPGQSLTLIATANQGSEATYESGFVIDKFPISRPNLTFSTLTVSNMSPEDSSIYLCSVETDPDTEAFFGQGTRLTVV.

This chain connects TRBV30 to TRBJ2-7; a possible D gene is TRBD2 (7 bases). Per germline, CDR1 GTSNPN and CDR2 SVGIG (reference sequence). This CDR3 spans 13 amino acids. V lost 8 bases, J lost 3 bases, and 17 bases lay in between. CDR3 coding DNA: TGTGCCGGCGGGGAGGGGGGGATCTACGAGCAGTACTTC. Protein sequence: CAGGEGGIYEQYF. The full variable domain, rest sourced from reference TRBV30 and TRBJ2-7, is SQTIHQWPATLVQPVGSPLSLECTVEGTSNPNLYWYRQAAGRGLQLLFYSVGIGQISSEVPQNLSASRPQDRQFILSSKKLLLSDSGFYLCAGGEGGIYEQYFGPGTRLTVT.

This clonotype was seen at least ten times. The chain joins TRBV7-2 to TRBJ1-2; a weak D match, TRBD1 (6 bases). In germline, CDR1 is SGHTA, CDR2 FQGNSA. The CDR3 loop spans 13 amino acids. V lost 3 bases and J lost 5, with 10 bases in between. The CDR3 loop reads CASSFRGDYGYTF. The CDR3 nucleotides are TGTGCCAGCAGCTTCAGGGGTGATTATGGCTACACCTTC.

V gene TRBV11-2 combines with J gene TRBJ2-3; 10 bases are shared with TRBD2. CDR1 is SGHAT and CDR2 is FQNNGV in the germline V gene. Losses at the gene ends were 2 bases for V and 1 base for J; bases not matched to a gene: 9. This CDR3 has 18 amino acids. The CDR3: CASSLRGLAGDGTDTQYF. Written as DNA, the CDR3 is TGTGCCAGCAGCTTAAGGGGGCTAGCGGGGGATGGCACAGATACGCAGTATTTT.

CDR3 DNA: TGTGCCAGCAGAGCGGGGGGGAGTCGGTTCGAGCAGTACTTC. Its translation: CASRAGGSRFEQYF. V is TRBV28 and J is TRBJ2-7, with 10 bases fitting TRBD2. The germline V gene encodes CDR1 MDHEN and CDR2 SYDVKM. This CDR3 has 14 residues. Germline trimming cut 6 bases from V and 6 bases from J; bases unmatched to any gene: 8.

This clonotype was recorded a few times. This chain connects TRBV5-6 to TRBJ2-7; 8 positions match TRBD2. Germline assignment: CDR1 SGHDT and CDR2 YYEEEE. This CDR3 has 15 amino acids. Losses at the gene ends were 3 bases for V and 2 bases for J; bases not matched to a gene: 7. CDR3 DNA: TGTGCCAGCAGCTGGTCGGTTAGCGGGGCCTACGAGCAGTACTTC. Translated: CASSWSVSGAYEQYF.

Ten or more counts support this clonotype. CDR3 bases: TGCAGTGCTAGACTAGCGGGAGGGAGCACAGATACGCAGTATTTT. Translation gives CSARLAGGSTDTQYF. The rearrangement uses TRBV20-1 and TRBJ2-3; 12 positions match TRBD2. J gave up 0 bases and V 2 bases, and 0 bases lay outside the gene matches. Germline CDR1 reads DFQATT; CDR2 reads SNEGSKA (reference sequence). The CDR3 is 15 amino acids.

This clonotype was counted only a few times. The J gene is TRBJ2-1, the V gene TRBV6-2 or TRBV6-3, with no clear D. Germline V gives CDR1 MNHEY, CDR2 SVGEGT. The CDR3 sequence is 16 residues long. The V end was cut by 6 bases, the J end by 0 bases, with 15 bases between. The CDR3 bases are TGTGCCAGCAGCCCCTGGAGTGGCAGCTCCTACAATGAGCAGTTCTTC. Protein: CASSPWSGSSYNEQFF.

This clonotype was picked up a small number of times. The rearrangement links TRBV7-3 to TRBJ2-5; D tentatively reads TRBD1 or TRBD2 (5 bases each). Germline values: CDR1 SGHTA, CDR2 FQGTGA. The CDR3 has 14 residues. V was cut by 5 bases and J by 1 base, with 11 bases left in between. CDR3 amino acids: CASSRGPFQETQYF. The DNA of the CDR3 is TGTGCCAGCAGCCGGGGACCTTTCCAAGAGACCCAGTACTTC.

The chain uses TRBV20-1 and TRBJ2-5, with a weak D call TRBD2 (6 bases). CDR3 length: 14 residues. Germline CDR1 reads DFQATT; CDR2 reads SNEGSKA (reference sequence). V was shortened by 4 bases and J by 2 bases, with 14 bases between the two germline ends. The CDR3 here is CSATVGTGQETQYF. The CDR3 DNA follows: TGCAGTGCTACCGTAGGGACTGGGCAAGAGACCCAGTACTTC.

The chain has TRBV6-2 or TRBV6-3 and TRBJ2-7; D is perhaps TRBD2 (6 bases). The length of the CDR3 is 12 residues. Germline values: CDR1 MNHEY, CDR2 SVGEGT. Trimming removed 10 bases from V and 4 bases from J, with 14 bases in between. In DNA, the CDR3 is TGTGCCACCAGGAATGCGGGGTACGAGCAGTACTTC. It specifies CATRNAGYEQYF.